This TCR beta chain was profiled in a study of blood T cells in healthy people across ages. Every sample had a minimum of 6 million PBMCs isolated. Per individual sample, total RNA of at least 5.5 micrograms was extracted. CDR3 length equals 18 residues. The V gene end was trimmed by 0 bases and the J gene end by 1 base; junction bases not matched to a gene: 12. Germline loops: CDR1 SGHDT, CDR2 YYEEEE. With regard to this clonotype: Its specificity is not known.

Study findings and constraints: A roughly linear fall in TCR beta diversity per million T cells was seen with increasing age.

The use of a sample-barcoded 5' primer and a J-beta primer mix characterized a second PCR of 7 to 11 cycles. TCRdb re-called the 5' RACE reads with MiXCR, one entry per CDR3 protein. The sample lists approximately 850,000 distinct CDR3 sequences, roughly 60% occurring once. Sample: blood. The TCR originated in a man aged 25 to 45 in good health. V and J are TRBV5-6 and TRBJ1-1; 7 bases align to TRBD1. CDR3 DNA sequence: TGTGCCAGCAGCTTGGGTATAGATGCGACAGGGTGGAACACTGAAGCTTTCTTT. Protein product: CASSLGIDATGWNTEAFF. Based on the CDR3 plus reference TRBV5-6 and TRBJ1-1, the full variable domain is DAGVTQSPTHLIKTRGQQVTLRCSPKSGHDTVSWYQQALGQGPQFIFQYYEEEERQRGNFPDRFSGHQFPNYSSELNVNALLLGDSALYLCASSLGIDATGWNTEAFFGQGTRLTVV.